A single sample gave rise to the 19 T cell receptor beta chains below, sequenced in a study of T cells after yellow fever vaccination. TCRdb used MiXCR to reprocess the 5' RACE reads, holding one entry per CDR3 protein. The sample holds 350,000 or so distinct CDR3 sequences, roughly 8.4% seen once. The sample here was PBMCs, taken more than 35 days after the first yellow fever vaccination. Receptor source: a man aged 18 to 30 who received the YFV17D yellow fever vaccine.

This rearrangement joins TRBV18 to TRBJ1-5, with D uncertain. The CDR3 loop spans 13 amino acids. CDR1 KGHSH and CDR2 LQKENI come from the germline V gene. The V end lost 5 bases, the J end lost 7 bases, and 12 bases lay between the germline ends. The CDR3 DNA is TGTGCCAGCTCAGGTCCGATGTCGCAGCCCCAGCATTTT. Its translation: CASSGPMSQPQHF.

CDR3 bases: TGCGCCAGCACCCGGGGGGACAACAATGAGCAGTTCTTC. It yields the protein CASTRGDNNEQFF. The chain combines TRBV5-1 with TRBJ2-1, with a possible D match to TRBD2 (7 bases). V was pared by 6 bases and J by 5 bases, with 12 bases between. Germline CDR1 reads SGHRS; CDR2 reads YFSETQ. There are 13 residues in the CDR3. The full variable domain, completed using reference TRBV5-1 and TRBJ2-1, is KAGVTQTPRYLIKTRGQQVTLSCSPISGHRSVSWYQQTPGQGLQFLFEYFSETQRNKGNFPGRFSGRQFSNSRSEMNVSTLELGDSALYLCASTRGDNNEQFFGPGTRLTVL.

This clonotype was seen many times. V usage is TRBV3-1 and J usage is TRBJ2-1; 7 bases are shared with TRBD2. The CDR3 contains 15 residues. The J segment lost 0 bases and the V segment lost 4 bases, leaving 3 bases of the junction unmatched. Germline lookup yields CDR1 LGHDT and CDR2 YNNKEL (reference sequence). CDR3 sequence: CASSPRGTSYNEQFF. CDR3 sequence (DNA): TGTGCCAGCAGCCCGCGGGGGACCTCCTACAATGAGCAGTTCTTC.

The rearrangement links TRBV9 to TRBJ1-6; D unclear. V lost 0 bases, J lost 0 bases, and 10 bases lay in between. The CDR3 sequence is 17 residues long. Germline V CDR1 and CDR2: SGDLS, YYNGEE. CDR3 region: CASSVAGQSSYNSPLHF. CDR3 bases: TGTGCCAGCAGCGTAGCTGGGCAGAGCTCCTATAATTCACCCCTCCACTTT.

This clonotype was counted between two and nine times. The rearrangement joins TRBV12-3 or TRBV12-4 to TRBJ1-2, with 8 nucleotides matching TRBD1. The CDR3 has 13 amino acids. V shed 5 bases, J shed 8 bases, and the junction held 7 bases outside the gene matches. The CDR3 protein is CASSPQGASGYTF. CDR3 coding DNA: TGTGCCAGCAGTCCTCAGGGGGCCAGCGGCTACACCTTC.

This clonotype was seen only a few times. CDR3 in amino acids: CASSLSGGHEQFF. The CDR3, as DNA: TGCGCCAGCAGCTTGTCAGGAGGGCATGAGCAGTTCTTC. The gene calls are TRBV5-1 and TRBJ2-1; D perhaps matches TRBD2 (6 bases). Germline V CDR1 and CDR2: SGHRS, YFSETQ. V was clipped by 1 base and J by 8 bases, with 10 bases between them. CDR3 length: 13 residues.

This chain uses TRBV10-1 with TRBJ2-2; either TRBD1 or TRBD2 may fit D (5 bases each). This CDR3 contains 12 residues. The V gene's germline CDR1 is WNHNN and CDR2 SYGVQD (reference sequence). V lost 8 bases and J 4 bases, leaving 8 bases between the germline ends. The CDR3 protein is CASRDGTGELFF. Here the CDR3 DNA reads TGCGCCAGCCGGGACGGCACCGGGGAGCTGTTTTTT.

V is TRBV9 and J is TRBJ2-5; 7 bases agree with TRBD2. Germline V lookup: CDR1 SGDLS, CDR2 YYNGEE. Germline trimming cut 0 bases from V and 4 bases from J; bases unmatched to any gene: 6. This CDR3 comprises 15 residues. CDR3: CASSVEGRGLETQYF. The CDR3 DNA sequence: TGTGCCAGCAGCGTAGAGGGGAGGGGCTTAGAGACCCAGTACTTC.

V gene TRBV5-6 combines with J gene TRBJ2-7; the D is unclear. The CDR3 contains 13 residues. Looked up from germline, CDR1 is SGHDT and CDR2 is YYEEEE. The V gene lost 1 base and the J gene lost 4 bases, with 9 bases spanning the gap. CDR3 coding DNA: TGTGCCAGCAGCTTGACAGTCCCTTACGAGCAGTACTTC. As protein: CASSLTVPYEQYF.

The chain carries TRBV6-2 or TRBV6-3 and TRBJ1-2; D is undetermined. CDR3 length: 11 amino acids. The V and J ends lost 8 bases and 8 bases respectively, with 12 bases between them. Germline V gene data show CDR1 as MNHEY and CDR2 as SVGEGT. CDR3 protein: CASGRRAGYTF. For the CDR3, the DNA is TGTGCCAGCGGCCGTCGGGCCGGCTACACCTTC.

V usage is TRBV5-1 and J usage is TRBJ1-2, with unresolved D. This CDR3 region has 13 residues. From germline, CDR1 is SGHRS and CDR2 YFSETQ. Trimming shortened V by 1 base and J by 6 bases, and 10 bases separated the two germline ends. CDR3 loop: CASSLSPLDGYTF. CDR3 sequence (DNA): TGCGCCAGCAGCTTGTCCCCTTTGGATGGCTACACCTTC.

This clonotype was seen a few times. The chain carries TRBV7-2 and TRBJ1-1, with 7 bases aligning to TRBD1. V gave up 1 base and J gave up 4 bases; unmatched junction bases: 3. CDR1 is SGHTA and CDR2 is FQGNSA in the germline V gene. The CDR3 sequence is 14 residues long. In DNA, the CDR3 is TGTGCCAGCAGCTTAGTCGGGACAGCCACTGAAGCTTTCTTT. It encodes CASSLVGTATEAFF.

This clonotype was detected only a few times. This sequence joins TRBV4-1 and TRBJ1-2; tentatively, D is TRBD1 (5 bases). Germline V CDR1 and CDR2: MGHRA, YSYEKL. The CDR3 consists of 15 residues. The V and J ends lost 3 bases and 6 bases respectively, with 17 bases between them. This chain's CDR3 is CASSQATGTVHGYTF. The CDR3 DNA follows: TGCGCCAGCAGCCAGGCCACCGGGACCGTTCATGGCTACACCTTC.

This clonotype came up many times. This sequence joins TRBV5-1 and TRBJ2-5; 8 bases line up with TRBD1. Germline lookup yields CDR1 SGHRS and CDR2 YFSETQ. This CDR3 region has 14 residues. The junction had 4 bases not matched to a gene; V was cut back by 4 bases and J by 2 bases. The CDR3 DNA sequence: TGCGCCAGCAGCCTGTGGACAGGGCAAGAGACCCAGTACTTC. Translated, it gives CASSLWTGQETQYF.

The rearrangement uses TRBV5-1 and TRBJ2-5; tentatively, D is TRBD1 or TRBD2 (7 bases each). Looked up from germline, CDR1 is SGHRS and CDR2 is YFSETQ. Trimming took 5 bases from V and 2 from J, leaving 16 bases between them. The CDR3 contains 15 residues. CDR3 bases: TGCGCCAGCAGTCGGGGAGGGGGCCAACAAGAGACCCAGTACTTC. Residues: CASSRGGGQQETQYF.

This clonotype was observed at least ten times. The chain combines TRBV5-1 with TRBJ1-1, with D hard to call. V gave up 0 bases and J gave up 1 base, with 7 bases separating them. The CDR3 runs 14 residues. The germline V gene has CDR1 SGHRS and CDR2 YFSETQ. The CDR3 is CASSLEVGNTEAFF. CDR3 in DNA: TGCGCCAGCAGCTTGGAGGTAGGGAACACTGAAGCTTTCTTT.

The DNA for the CDR3 is TGTGCCAGCTCACCGACTAGCGGGGCGCTAGAGACCCAGTACTTC. It translates to CASSPTSGALETQYF. This chain joins TRBV18 and TRBJ2-5, with TRBD2 identical over 11 bases. The CDR3 sequence is 15 residues long. Germline trimming cut 3 bases from V and 4 bases from J; bases unmatched to any gene: 4. Per germline, CDR1 KGHSH and CDR2 LQKENI.

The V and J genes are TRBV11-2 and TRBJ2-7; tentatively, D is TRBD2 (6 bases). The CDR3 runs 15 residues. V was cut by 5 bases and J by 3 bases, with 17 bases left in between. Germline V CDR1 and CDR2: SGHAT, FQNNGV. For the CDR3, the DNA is TGTGCCAGCAGCATCACTAGCTTGGGGCGCTACGAGCAGTACTTC. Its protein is CASSITSLGRYEQYF.

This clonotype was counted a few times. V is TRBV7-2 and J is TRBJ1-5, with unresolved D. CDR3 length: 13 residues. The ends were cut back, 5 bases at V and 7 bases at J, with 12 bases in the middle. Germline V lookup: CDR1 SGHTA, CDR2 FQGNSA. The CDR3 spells CASSPAGKQPQHF. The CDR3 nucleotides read TGTGCCAGCAGCCCAGCTGGGAAACAGCCCCAGCATTTT.